This TCR beta chain was retrieved from a study of T cells after yellow fever vaccination. The CDR3 sequence is 15 residues long. Trimming took 6 bases from V and 3 from J; bases not matched to a gene: 10. Germline V gene data show CDR1 as DFQATT and CDR2 as SNEGSKA (reference sequence). This clonotype was observed many times. Its antigen remains unknown. TCR cDNA was made by 5'RACE template switching, adding a universal primer site and UMIs. MiXCR, applied by TCRdb to the 5' RACE reads, yields one record per CDR3 protein. The sample includes 200,000 to 250,000 distinct CDR3 sequences, 2.5% to 3.5% of them seen just once. Study-wide findings and caveats: Weaker, the secondary response peaked sooner, at day 5 versus 15. FACS-sorted repertoires could contain abundant clonotypes contaminating from the bulk population.

The source is a man between 18 and 35 years old who received the YFV17D yellow fever vaccine. The sequencing here drew on CD4+ T cells sorted from PBMCs, taken 10 days after the yellow fever booster vaccination. The rearrangement links TRBV20-1 to TRBJ2-2; 7 nucleotides line up with TRBD1. CDR3 nucleotides: TGCAGTGCCCAACCGACAGGGCGATACACCGGGGAGCTGTTTTTT. Translating it yields CSAQPTGRYTGELFF.